This entry concerns a single TCR beta chain. This sample was included in a study of blood T cell repertoires in COVID-19. Germline V gene data show CDR1 as SNHLY and CDR2 as FYNNEI. Deletions cut 6 bases from V and 6 bases from J, with 15 bases between. This CDR3 region has 15 residues. Authors' analysis steps: Estimated nucleated cell counts came from reference gene primer amplification. Sequenced by immunoSEQ multiplex PCR; TCRdb stores in-frame clones only, minus some. The V and J calls and clone size come from that table; D and trimming were worked out from the DNA. Here the sample spans some 260,000 clones, under 95% being singletons. Participants were placed into cohorts based on the clinical history they reported. In Cohort 3, a recovered donor had either two negative PCRs, clearance, or symptom resolution.

Sequences were obtained from PBMCs or T cells enriched from blood (not recorded which). The origin of this receptor is a woman under 30 who had recovered from COVID-19. The chain recombines TRBV2 with TRBJ1-6; D might be TRBD1 (5 bases). The CDR3 sequence: CASRGGGGTNSPLHF. DNA of the CDR3: TGTGCCAGCAGGGGAGGCGGGGGGACTAATTCACCCCTCCACTTT.